The 8 T cell receptor beta chains reported below all come from one sample, sequenced in a study of T cells after yellow fever vaccination. TCRdb processed the 5' RACE reads anew with MiXCR; each CDR3 protein has one entry. The data hold tens of thousands of distinct CDR3 sequences, with approximately 6.9% observed a single time. Sequencing used CD8+ T cells sorted from PBMCs, obtained more than 4 days after the first yellow fever vaccination. The receptor source for this set is a young man who received the YFV17D yellow fever vaccine.

The CDR3, as DNA: TGTGCCAGCAGCCTACGACCAGACGAGCAGTACTTC. Translation: CASSLRPDEQYF. The chain links TRBV6-2 or TRBV6-3 to TRBJ2-7; D ambiguous. Germline CDR1 and CDR2: MNHEY and SVGEGT. The CDR3 is 12 amino acids. Trimming removed 6 bases at V and 5 bases at J, with 11 bases between.

This clonotype has ten or more counts. This chain uses TRBV5-1 with TRBJ1-6, with D uncertain. Germline V lookup: CDR1 SGHRS, CDR2 YFSETQ. This CDR3 comprises 14 residues. Trimming left V 4 bases short and J 2 bases short, with 7 bases between. The CDR3 sequence: CASSLPAYNSPLHF. In DNA, the CDR3 is TGCGCCAGCAGCCTTCCAGCCTATAATTCACCCCTCCACTTT.

This clonotype turned up a few times. The V and J genes are TRBV6-2 or TRBV6-3 and TRBJ1-1, with D possibly matching TRBD1 (5 bases). Trimming stripped 6 bases from V and 4 bases from J, with 15 bases between. The CDR3 has 14 amino acids. The germline gives CDR1 MNHEY, CDR2 SVGEGT. For the CDR3, the DNA is TGTGCCAGCAGCCTTCTGGGGCGGGTCACTGAAGCTTTCTTT. This sequence encodes CASSLLGRVTEAFF.

This clonotype occurred many times. This chain joins TRBV20-1 and TRBJ1-1; D is possibly TRBD1 (5 bases). The V end was cut by 2 bases, the J end by 5 bases, with 12 bases between. CDR1 is DFQATT and CDR2 is SNEGSKA in the germline V gene (reference sequence). The CDR3 is made up of 13 amino acids. As DNA, the CDR3 is TGCAGTGCTAGACTCAGGGTGACGACTGAAGCTTTCTTT. Amino acid sequence: CSARLRVTTEAFF.

Ten or more counts support this clonotype. This rearrangement joins TRBV7-2 to TRBJ2-1; 11 nucleotides line up with TRBD2. CDR1 SGHTA and CDR2 FQGNSA come from the germline V gene. The CDR3 loop spans 16 amino acids. Trimming removed 4 bases from V and 5 bases from J; junction bases left unmatched: 7. DNA for the CDR3: TGTGCCAGCAGCTCCCATCTAGCGGGGGGTAACAATGAGCAGTTCTTC. Translation: CASSSHLAGGNNEQFF.

The chain carries TRBV21-1 and TRBJ1-1; the table's D call of TRBD1 was not tested on the DNA. TRBV21-1 is designated a pseudogene. The CDR3 length is 15 residues. As DNA, the CDR3 is TGTGCCAGCAGCAAGGATATGGACAGGAGAACTGAAGCTTTCTTT. Translation gives CASSKDMDRRTEAFF.

This clonotype was detected only a few times. The chain employs TRBV29-1 and TRBJ1-2; possible D gene TRBD1, 6 bases. The CDR3 extends over 14 amino acids. V gave up 5 bases and J gave up 4 bases, with 17 bases separating them. Germline CDR1 and CDR2: SQVTM and ANQGSEA. CDR3 DNA: TGCAGCGTTACTCTTCCGACAGGCCCCTATGGCTACACCTTC. It is translated as CSVTLPTGPYGYTF.

Ten or more counts support this clonotype. The chain joins TRBV6-1 to TRBJ2-5; no reliable D call. Germline V gives CDR1 MNHNS, CDR2 SASEGT. The CDR3 extends over 14 amino acids. V shed 4 bases and J shed 3 bases, with 12 bases lying between them. CDR3 sequence (DNA): TGTGCCAGCAGTGGCCCGGACGAGGAAGAGACCCAGTACTTC. Translation: CASSGPDEEETQYF.